This T cell receptor (beta chain) is from a study of T cell responses to AZD1222 COVID-19 vaccine. Overall study findings and caveats: Donor demographics were predominantly white British with a female majority; clonal diversity may be underestimated.

CDR1 and CDR2 from the germline V gene are MNHEY and SVGAGI. The CDR3 contains 15 residues. Germline trimming cut 7 bases from V and 5 bases from J; bases unmatched to any gene: 13. TCRdb keeps only in-frame clones here, not all; method: immunoSEQ multiplex PCR. The data contain around 78,000 clones, approximately 87% of them singletons. Worth noting for this clone: Antigen: not known.

The rearrangement links TRBV6-5 to TRBJ2-7; 8 bases match TRBD1. The clonotype was recovered from an adult who received the AZD1222 COVID-19 vaccine. Sequenced here: peripheral blood, sampled 28 days after the second AZD1222 dose. The CDR3 loop reads CASNRMAGTGDEQYF. The CDR3 DNA reads as TGTGCCAGCAATCGAATGGCCGGGACAGGTGACGAGCAGTACTTC.